What follows are 26 T cell receptor beta chains derived from one specimen sequenced in a study of Graves' ophthalmopathy and Graves' hyperthyroidism. RNA transcripts yielded amplified TCR beta CDR3 regions. Scientists carried out first-round RT-PCR using HTBI primers and then a second-round multiplex PCR. MiXCR, applied by TCRdb to the multiplex PCR reads, yields one record per CDR3 protein. This sample yields about 740,000 distinct CDR3 sequences, of which roughly 40% are seen a single time; less than 55% belongs to the top ten. Material for sequencing was peripheral blood. These receptors originate from an adult man with Graves' ophthalmopathy.

The CDR3, as DNA: TGTGCCTGGAGCGCGACAGACTATAATTCACCCCTCCACTTT. Its translation is CAWSATDYNSPLHF. The chain combines TRBV30 with TRBJ1-6, with TRBD1 as a possible D gene (5 bases). V was shortened by 3 bases and J by 3 bases, with 9 bases between the two germline ends. Germline V gives CDR1 GTSNPN, CDR2 SVGIG (reference sequence). This CDR3 region has 14 residues.

V is TRBV13 and J is TRBJ1-3; 8 bases align to TRBD1. In germline, CDR1 is PRHDT, CDR2 FYEKMQ (reference sequence). The J segment lost 0 bases and the V segment lost 4 bases, leaving 5 bases of the junction unmatched. The CDR3 sequence is 16 residues long. The CDR3, as DNA: TGTGCCAGCAGCTCATGGACAGGGAACTCTGGAAACACCATATATTTT. This gives the protein CASSSWTGNSGNTIYF.

This clonotype was counted only a few times. V usage is TRBV19 and J usage is TRBJ1-5; 8 nucleotides agree with TRBD1. CDR3 size: 15 residues. Germline V gene data show CDR1 as LNHDA and CDR2 as SQIVND (reference sequence). Trimming at V came to 1 base and at J to 3 bases, leaving 2 bases not matched to a gene. As DNA, the CDR3 is TGTGCCAGTAGTATAGGGGACAGGCCCAATCAGCCCCAGCATTTT. This gives the protein CASSIGDRPNQPQHF.

Only a few counts were recorded for this clonotype. CDR3 residues: CASRREGLNTGELFF. The DNA for the CDR3 is TGTGCCAGCCGACGGGAGGGCCTAAACACCGGGGAGCTGTTTTTT. This chain connects TRBV25-1 to TRBJ2-2; 8 bases line up with TRBD2. CDR1 is MGHDK and CDR2 is SYGVNS in the germline V gene. The CDR3 covers 15 residues. With V trimmed by 8 bases and J by 2 bases, 7 bases remained unmatched.

This clonotype was observed at least ten times. The chain is built from TRBV10-3 and TRBJ2-7, with 10 nucleotides matching TRBD2. Germline V gives CDR1 ENHRY, CDR2 SYGVKD. The CDR3 is made up of 14 amino acids. J was trimmed by 5 bases and V by 3 bases; bases with no gene match: 4. The DNA for the CDR3 is TGTGCCATCAGTGATTCTAGCGGGAGCAACGAGCAGTACTTC. Protein: CAISDSSGSNEQYF.

The rearrangement joins TRBV24-1 to TRBJ2-3; TRBD2 aligns across 12 bases. V lost 7 bases, J lost 3 bases, and 7 bases stayed unmatched. The CDR3 runs to 16 residues. Germline V gene sequence: CDR1 KGHDR, CDR2 SFDVKD. The CDR3 region is CATSSTSGRGTDTQYF. The CDR3 DNA follows: TGTGCCACCAGCTCGACTAGCGGGAGAGGAACAGATACGCAGTATTTT.

The V call is TRBV10-2, the J call TRBJ2-7, with 14 positions matching TRBD2. The CDR3 extends over 14 amino acids. V shed 6 bases, J shed 6 bases, and the junction held 4 bases outside the gene matches. Per germline, CDR1 WSHSY and CDR2 SAAADI. The CDR3 here is CASRGLAGVVEQYF. The DNA for the CDR3 is TGCGCCAGCAGGGGACTAGCGGGAGTTGTCGAGCAGTACTTC.

The rearrangement links TRBV2 to TRBJ1-1; tentative D call: TRBD1 (6 bases). The germline CDR1 and CDR2 sequences are SNHLY and FYNNEI. Trimming stripped 5 bases from V and 2 bases from J, with 12 bases between. The CDR3 has 14 amino acids. The CDR3 reads CASSKGTTNTEAFF. The CDR3 DNA is TGTGCCAGCAGTAAGGGGACAACCAACACTGAAGCTTTCTTT.

The chain couples TRBV9 to TRBJ1-4; a possible D gene is TRBD1 (5 bases). The CDR3 runs to 15 residues. Between the trimmed V and J ends, which lost 5 bases and 4 bases, there was a span of 15 bases. Germline assignment: CDR1 SGDLS and CDR2 YYNGEE. The CDR3 protein is CASRGGVLDNEKLFF. The DNA of the CDR3 is TGTGCCAGCAGGGGGGGGGTCTTGGATAATGAAAAACTGTTTTTT.

The genes are TRBV15 and TRBJ1-3; D unresolved. V was pared by 1 base and J by 7 bases, with 14 bases between. Germline V lookup: CDR1 LNHNV, CDR2 YYDKDF (reference sequence). This CDR3 contains 15 residues. The CDR3 loop is CATSRVDLIANTIYF. Here the CDR3 DNA reads TGTGCCACCAGCAGAGTGGACTTGATCGCGAACACCATATATTTT.

This clonotype appeared many times. The V call is TRBV10-3, the J call TRBJ1-1; maybe TRBD1 (5 bases). In germline, CDR1 is ENHRY, CDR2 SYGVKD. Trimming took 4 bases from V and 3 from J, leaving 21 bases between them. This CDR3 is 17 amino acids long. The CDR3 sequence: CAISGLGLGLGDTEAFF. CDR3 in DNA: TGTGCCATCAGTGGCCTAGGCTTAGGCCTGGGGGACACTGAAGCTTTCTTT.

This chain uses TRBV7-3 with TRBJ2-7; the match to TRBD1 covers 11 bases. Germline CDR1 reads SGHTA; CDR2 reads FQGTGA. The CDR3 spans 20 residues. V shed 5 bases and J 2 bases; nucleotides not matched to a gene: 20. The CDR3 DNA follows: TGTGCCAGCAGCCCTAGTCCGGGACAGGGGGTTAGCGGGCCCCCCTACGAGCAGTACTTC. Translated: CASSPSPGQGVSGPPYEQYF.

In its sample, this clonotype was seen once. The chain has TRBV5-1 and TRBJ1-1, with unresolved D. Trimming shortened V by 4 bases and J by 5 bases, and 15 bases separated the two germline ends. Germline V gene data show CDR1 as SGHRS and CDR2 as YFSETQ. The CDR3 totals 14 residues. The CDR3 nucleotides are TGCGCCAGCAGCCCTCGTCGAGATAATACTGAAGCTTTCTTT. Translating gives CASSPRRDNTEAFF.

This chain links TRBV7-9 with TRBJ1-2, with a tentative D call TRBD1 (5 bases). Trimming shortened V by 3 bases and J by 4 bases, and 12 bases separated the two germline ends. Germline V gene sequence: CDR1 SEHNR, CDR2 FQNEAQ (reference sequence). This CDR3 is 14 amino acids long. The CDR3 reads CASSLAGKGYGYTF. CDR3 sequence (DNA): TGTGCCAGCAGCTTGGCAGGGAAGGGCTATGGCTACACCTTC.

This clonotype was detected ten times or more. The V gene is TRBV9, the J gene TRBJ1-1, with D perhaps TRBD1 (5 bases). V shed 0 bases and J shed 0 bases, with 9 bases lying between them. CDR1 and CDR2 from the germline V gene are SGDLS and YYNGEE. The CDR3 has 15 residues. CDR3 amino acids: CASSVVTGMNTEAFF. CDR3 in DNA: TGTGCCAGCAGCGTAGTAACAGGCATGAACACTGAAGCTTTCTTT.

The chain uses TRBV20-1 and TRBJ1-3, with a weak D call TRBD1 (5 bases). Germline V lookup: CDR1 DFQATT, CDR2 SNEGSKA (reference sequence). V gave up 5 bases and J gave up 2 bases, with 10 bases separating them. This CDR3 contains 13 residues. CDR3 residues: CSAASGAGNTIYF. Here the CDR3 DNA reads TGCAGTGCTGCCTCGGGGGCTGGAAACACCATATATTTT.

The chain couples TRBV12-3 or TRBV12-4 to TRBJ1-1, with unresolved D. V shed 5 bases and J shed 0 bases, with 13 bases lying between them. The length of the CDR3 is 15 residues. The CDR3: CASSPRPLLNTEAFF. The CDR3 DNA reads TGTGCCAGCAGTCCGCGACCGCTGCTGAACACTGAAGCTTTCTTT.

Only a few counts were recorded for this clonotype. This chain joins TRBV7-3 and TRBJ2-5; 8 nucleotides match TRBD2. The CDR3 length is 15 residues. Germline V gene sequence: CDR1 SGHTA, CDR2 FQGTGA. The junction had 10 bases not matched to a gene; V was cut back by 5 bases and J by 5 bases. The DNA of the CDR3 is TGTGCCAGCAGCGCCGGGGGGGGGCGTTCGGAGACCCAGTACTTC. Its translation: CASSAGGGRSETQYF.

CDR3 sequence (DNA): TGTGCCAGCAGCTCAGGGGGGGCATATGATGAAAAACTGTTTTTT. It specifies CASSSGGAYDEKLFF. V usage is TRBV7-9 and J usage is TRBJ1-4; TRBD1 matches at 7 bases. The CDR3 length is 15 residues. Looked up from germline, CDR1 is SEHNR and CDR2 is FQNEAQ (reference sequence). V shed 4 bases, J shed 6 bases, and the junction held 8 bases outside the gene matches.

This clonotype appeared a few times. The chain employs TRBV2 and TRBJ1-2, with D hard to call. Germline V lookup: CDR1 SNHLY, CDR2 FYNNEI. V gave up 7 bases and J gave up 1 base, with 10 bases separating them. The CDR3 sequence is 13 residues long. This chain's CDR3 is CASMTGNNYGYTF. CDR3 nucleotide sequence: TGTGCCAGCATGACCGGGAATAACTATGGCTACACCTTC.

This clonotype was seen ten or more times. The chain carries TRBV7-8 and TRBJ2-7; D remains unclear. V was pared by 4 bases and J by 3 bases, with 7 bases between. Germline V lookup: CDR1 SGHVS, CDR2 FQNEAQ. This CDR3 contains 12 residues. CDR3 nucleotides: TGTGCCAGCAGCTCAATGAACTACGAGCAGTACTTC. Its translation: CASSSMNYEQYF.

The rearrangement uses TRBV7-9 and TRBJ2-6; 13 bases line up with TRBD2. This CDR3 is 18 amino acids long. Germline V gives CDR1 SEHNR, CDR2 FQNEAQ (reference sequence). The trim removed 6 bases at V and 0 bases at J, leaving 5 bases unmatched. This CDR3 is CASSLGLAGASGANVLTF. The CDR3 nucleotides read TGTGCCAGCAGTCTTGGACTAGCGGGAGCCTCTGGGGCCAACGTCCTGACTTTC.

The chain carries TRBV9 and TRBJ1-1; the D gene is possibly TRBD1 (5 bases). CDR1 is SGDLS, CDR2 YYNGEE, per germline. V gave up 0 bases and J gave up 1 base, with 7 bases separating them. The CDR3 totals 14 residues. The CDR3 protein is CASSVGQRNTEAFF. The CDR3 DNA reads as TGTGCCAGCAGCGTAGGACAGAGGAACACTGAAGCTTTCTTT.

This clonotype has ten or more counts. V gene TRBV2 combines with J gene TRBJ2-6; D is unclear. The CDR3 extends over 15 amino acids. Trimming left V 5 bases short and J 0 bases short, with 8 bases between. The germline V gene has CDR1 SNHLY and CDR2 FYNNEI. The CDR3 nucleotides read TGTGCCAGCAGTCAGCTGAGCTCTGGGGCCAACGTCCTGACTTTC. It encodes CASSQLSSGANVLTF.

At least ten counts were recorded for this clonotype. The chain is built from TRBV2 and TRBJ1-2; tentative D call: TRBD1 (5 bases). From germline, CDR1 is SNHLY and CDR2 FYNNEI. The V end was cut by 2 bases, the J end by 6 bases, with 19 bases between. The CDR3 contains 16 residues. The CDR3 DNA reads TGTGCCAGCAGTGAAAATTACCTGTTTAGGGGTCATGGCTACACCTTC. This sequence encodes CASSENYLFRGHGYTF.

The chain links TRBV2 to TRBJ2-2; unclear D gene. The length of the CDR3 is 14 residues. In germline, CDR1 is SNHLY, CDR2 FYNNEI. The germline V and J ends were trimmed by 6 bases and 0 bases, with 8 bases remaining between them. The CDR3 DNA reads as TGTGCCAGCAGGGCCCCCACGAACACCGGGGAGCTGTTTTTT. Its protein is CASRAPTNTGELFF.